This T cell receptor beta chain was recovered during a study of T cells after yellow fever vaccination. Overall study results and limits: Weaker overall was a secondary response that nonetheless peaked faster, on day 5 versus 15. Clones from primary vaccination mostly reappeared after the booster (96% CD4, approximately 88% CD8). The CD4 compartment and the CD8 compartment contained a small share of clonotypes in common.

A universal primer site and UMIs were added as TCR cDNA was made by 5'RACE template switching. TCRdb re-called the 5' RACE reads with MiXCR, one entry per CDR3 protein. This sample carries about 320,000 distinct CDR3 sequences, around 4.4% of them seen once, and the ten largest clones take roughly 19%. Concerning this clonotype itself: As yet, its antigen is unknown.

CDR1 and CDR2 (germline): LNHDA, SQIVND (reference sequence). The V end was cut by 0 bases, the J end by 5 bases, with 15 bases between. The CDR3 runs to 16 residues. V usage is TRBV19 and J usage is TRBJ2-3; either TRBD1 or TRBD2 may fit D (5 bases each). This receptor was obtained from a man aged 18 to 29 who received the YFV17D yellow fever vaccine. The sample consisted of PBMCs, taken 15 days after the yellow fever booster vaccination. The CDR3 is CASSIDQGRTLDTQYF. CDR3 nucleotides: TGTGCCAGTAGTATAGATCAGGGACGGACCCTAGATACGCAGTATTTT.